This passage covers 2 T cell receptor beta chains from one sample sequenced in a study of cytomegalovirus exposure and HLA in healthy donors. The PCR employed 60 Vbeta primers together with 13 Jbeta primers. Sequencing was performed with immunoSEQ multiplex PCR; in TCRdb, only in-frame clones are kept and a portion is missing. The sample lists about 130,000 clones; roughly three quarters were seen once. Sequenced sample: PBMCs. These TCRs come from a man aged 18 to 35 in good health and CMV-seronegative.

The rearrangement joins TRBV6-1 to TRBJ2-1; TRBD2 might be the D (5 bases). CDR1 and CDR2 from the germline V gene are MNHNS and SASEGT. The CDR3 contains 14 residues. Trimming shortened V by 7 bases and J by 8 bases, and 18 bases separated the two germline ends. The CDR3: CASIEGRSWDEQFF. The CDR3 DNA follows: TGTGCCAGCATTGAGGGCCGTAGTTGGGATGAGCAGTTCTTC.

This chain connects TRBV21-1 to TRBJ2-1; the listed D gene, TRBD2, was not tested against the DNA. TRBV21-1 constitutes a pseudogene. The CDR3 consists of 15 residues. CDR3 sequence (DNA): TGTGCCAGCAGCAAAACCCCCCCTAGCGGCAATGAGCAGTTCTTC. This encodes CASSKTPPSGNEQFF.